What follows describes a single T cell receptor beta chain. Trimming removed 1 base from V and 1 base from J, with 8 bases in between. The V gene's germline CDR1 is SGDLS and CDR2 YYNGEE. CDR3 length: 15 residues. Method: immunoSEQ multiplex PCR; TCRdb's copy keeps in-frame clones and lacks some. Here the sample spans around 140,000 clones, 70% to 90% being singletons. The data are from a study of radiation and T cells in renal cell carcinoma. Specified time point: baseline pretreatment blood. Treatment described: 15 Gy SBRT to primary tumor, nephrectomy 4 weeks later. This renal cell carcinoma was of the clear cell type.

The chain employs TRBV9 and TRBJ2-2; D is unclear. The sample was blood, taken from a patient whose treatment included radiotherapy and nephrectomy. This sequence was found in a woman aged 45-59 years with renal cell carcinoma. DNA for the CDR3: TGTGCCAGCAGCGTAACACAGAGGAACACCGGGGAGCTGTTTTTT. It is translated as CASSVTQRNTGELFF.